Presented here are 5 T cell receptor beta chains from one specimen sequenced in a study of T cells in Graves' hyperthyroidism and ophthalmopathy. RNA transcripts were the template for amplifying TCR beta CDR3 regions. Carried out on the TCR CDR3, a first-round RT-PCR used the HTBI primer set. TCRdb reanalysed the multiplex PCR reads using MiXCR and keeps one entry per CDR3 protein. Of 500,000 to 700,000 distinct CDR3 sequences in the sample, over 15% were seen once. Sequenced: blood. These receptors were taken from a woman in her late teens or twenties with Graves' hyperthyroidism.

This clonotype was detected only a few times. The rearrangement links TRBV12-5 to TRBJ2-7; possible D gene TRBD1, 6 bases. Germline V lookup: CDR1 LGHNT, CDR2 FRNRAP. This CDR3 comprises 13 residues. Trimming shortened V by 7 bases and J by 0 bases, and 10 bases separated the two germline ends. The CDR3 DNA reads as TGTGCTAGTGCCTGGACAGTCTCCTACGAGCAGTACTTC. It encodes CASAWTVSYEQYF.

This clonotype was seen repeatedly, ten times or more. J is TRBJ2-5 and V is TRBV20-1; 7 bases map to TRBD2. The V gene end was trimmed by 3 bases and the J gene end by 5 bases; junction bases not matched to a gene: 9. CDR3 length equals 14 residues. The germline V gene encodes CDR1 DFQATT and CDR2 SNEGSKA (reference sequence). The CDR3 protein is CSARAPGGRETQYF. In DNA form, the CDR3 reads TGCAGTGCTAGGGCTCCGGGAGGCAGGGAGACCCAGTACTTC.

This clonotype was seen at least ten times. V is TRBV3-1 and J is TRBJ2-2; TRBD1 matches at 7 bases. Germline V lookup: CDR1 LGHDT, CDR2 YNNKEL (reference sequence). The CDR3 has 16 residues. The V gene end was trimmed by 7 bases and the J gene end by 6 bases; junction bases not matched to a gene: 14. This chain's CDR3 is CASNSPGTAISGELFF. In DNA, the CDR3 is TGTGCCAGCAATTCACCTGGGACAGCCATATCCGGGGAGCTGTTTTTT.

In its sample, this clonotype was seen many times. The V and J genes are TRBV27 and TRBJ2-1; the D is unclear. The CDR3 has 16 residues. The germline V gene encodes CDR1 MNHEY and CDR2 SMNVEV (reference sequence). V lost 5 bases to trimming and J lost 0 bases, with 14 bases between them. CDR3 sequence: CASSTPPRISYNEQFF. The CDR3 nucleotides are TGTGCCAGCAGTACCCCCCCTAGGATCTCCTACAATGAGCAGTTCTTC.

This clonotype was seen only a few times. This chain links TRBV4-3 with TRBJ1-4; no firm D call. Per the germline V gene, CDR1 is LGHNA and CDR2 is YSLEER. Trimming took off 0 bases at V and 3 bases at J, with 8 bases between the two ends. This CDR3 is 15 amino acids long. The CDR3 loop is CASSQDSGSNEKLFF. In nucleotides, the CDR3 is TGCGCCAGCAGCCAAGATTCAGGATCTAATGAAAAACTGTTTTTT.